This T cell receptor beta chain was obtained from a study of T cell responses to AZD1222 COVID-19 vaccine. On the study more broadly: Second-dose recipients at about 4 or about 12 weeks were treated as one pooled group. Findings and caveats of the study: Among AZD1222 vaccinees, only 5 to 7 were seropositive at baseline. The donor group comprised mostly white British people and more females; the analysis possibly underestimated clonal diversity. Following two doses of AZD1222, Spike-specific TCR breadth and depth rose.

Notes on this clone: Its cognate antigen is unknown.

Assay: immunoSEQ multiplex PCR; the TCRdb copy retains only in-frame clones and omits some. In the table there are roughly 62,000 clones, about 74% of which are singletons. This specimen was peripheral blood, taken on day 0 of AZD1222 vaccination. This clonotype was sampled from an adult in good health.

The CDR3 region is CASSQGGVPNNEQFF. Here the CDR3 DNA reads TGTGCCAGCAGCCAAGGGGGGGTCCCTAACAATGAGCAGTTCTTC. The chain has TRBV14 and TRBJ2-1; maybe TRBD2 (6 bases). CDR1 SGHDN and CDR2 FVKESK come from the germline V gene. This CDR3 comprises 15 residues. V was clipped by 1 base and J by 5 bases, with 12 bases between them.